The clone carrying this TCR beta chain was counted many times. Its antigen is as yet unknown. These data are taken from a study of T cell repertoires in cytomegalovirus infection. Whole-study context: Public TCR beta signature analysis indicated the presence of both CMV infection and matching HLA type. Whole-study results and caveats: The cumulative frequency of public TCR beta families distinguished individuals who carried CMV together with the relevant HLA. It was HLA-C-restricted CMV-specific TCR beta clonotypes that dominated the response ex vivo.

This CDR3 has 13 amino acids. V lost 3 bases to trimming and J lost 3 bases, with 6 bases between them. In germline, CDR1 is SGHVS, CDR2 FNYEAQ. MiXCR was run by TCRdb on the reads, yielding one entry per CDR3 protein. The sample consists of some 240,000 distinct CDR3 sequences, over 15% of them appearing once. Material for sequencing was CD8+ T cells from PBMCs. The V and J genes are TRBV7-6 and TRBJ2-1; D ambiguous. This receptor was identified in a human donor in good health (CMV status not recorded). Some clones in this sample may be carry-over from other donors' samples. The CDR3 nucleotides are TGTGCCAGCAGCTTTCGACTCTACAATGAGCAGTTCTTC. Translated: CASSFRLYNEQFF.